This record covers a single T cell receptor (beta chain). Into every PCR, synthetic TCR analog templates were spiked. Clones were sequenced by immunoSEQ multiplex PCR, and TCRdb holds only the in-frame ones, with some missing. The sample records about 110,000 clones, roughly 90% being singletons. This specimen belongs to a study of PD-L1 blockade in urothelial cancer. Study background: Men with urothelial cancer arising in the bladder made up about 85% of the roughly 29 patients.

Time point defined: peripheral blood 6 weeks after treatment start. This TCR was recovered from a man in his fifties or sixties with urothelial cancer. The sequences come from PBMCs, collected around atezolizumab (anti-PD-L1) treatment.

CDR3 nucleotide sequence: TGTGCCAGCAGCCAAGAAGGACAGGTTAGCAATCAGCCCCAGCATTTT. This gives the protein CASSQEGQVSNQPQHF. The chain couples TRBV4-2 to TRBJ1-5; 7 nucleotides agree with TRBD1. This CDR3 contains 16 residues. V lost 0 bases, J lost 0 bases, and 2 bases stayed unmatched. Per germline, CDR1 LGHNA and CDR2 YNFKEQ.